These 18 T cell receptor beta chains came from one sample sequenced in a study of blood T cell repertoires in COVID-19. The data were produced by immunoSEQ multiplex PCR, yet TCRdb's version contains in-frame clones alone and is incomplete. The data show about 69,000 clones, with approximately 86% seen just once and approximately 17% held by the top ten. The sequencing sample was made of peripheral blood. The receptors shown here come from a middle-aged man with COVID-19, enrolled during active disease.

The genes are TRBV6-6 and TRBJ1-5, with TRBD1 matching 9 bases. Germline assignment: CDR1 MNHNY and CDR2 SVGAGI (reference sequence). This CDR3 spans 15 amino acids. After removal of 6 bases from V and 7 bases from J, the junction contained 10 bases not matched to a gene. As DNA, the CDR3 is TGTGCCAGCAGCAAGAGGGGACAGGGAGGACAGCCCCAGCATTTT. Amino acids: CASSKRGQGGQPQHF.

J is TRBJ2-2 and V is TRBV30; D gene unclear. Trimming pared 0 bases from V and 6 bases from J, leaving 8 bases between. The CDR3 loop spans 13 amino acids. In germline, CDR1 is GTSNPN, CDR2 SVGIG (reference sequence). The CDR3 reads CAWSVLTAGELFF. The CDR3 coding sequence is TGTGCCTGGAGTGTACTAACGGCCGGGGAGCTGTTTTTT.

Of note for this clone: Other nucleotide sequences from this sample produce the same CDR3. The DNA for the CDR3 is TGTGCCAGCAGTAGGGACAGCGGGAGCAATCAGCCCCAGCATTTT. Translating it yields CASSRDSGSNQPQHF. The chain carries TRBV2 and TRBJ1-5; TRBD1 matches at 7 bases. Germline assignment: CDR1 SNHLY and CDR2 FYNNEI. The CDR3 spans 15 residues. With V trimmed by 5 bases and J by 1 base, 5 bases remained unmatched.

The chain uses TRBV5-1 and TRBJ2-7, with 12 bases aligning to TRBD1. J lost 4 bases, V lost 5 bases, and 10 bases had no gene match. The V gene's germline CDR1 is SGHRS and CDR2 YFSETQ. The CDR3 runs 16 residues. The CDR3 sequence: CASSSGTGGFEYEQYF. The CDR3, as DNA: TGCGCCAGCAGTTCCGGGACAGGGGGCTTCGAATACGAGCAGTACTTC. Using reference TRBV5-1 and TRBJ2-7 for the parts outside the CDR3, the full variable domain is KAGVTQTPRYLIKTRGQQVTLSCSPISGHRSVSWYQQTPGQGLQFLFEYFSETQRNKGNFPGRFSGRQFSNSRSEMNVSTLELGDSALYLCASSSGTGGFEYEQYFGPGTRLTVT.

The J gene is TRBJ1-2, the V gene TRBV15; a possible D gene is TRBD1 (5 bases). Trimming took off 3 bases at V and 0 bases at J, with 8 bases between the two ends. CDR3 length: 14 residues. Germline V gives CDR1 LNHNV, CDR2 YYDKDF (reference sequence). The CDR3 region is CATSRGPANYGYTF. Here the CDR3 DNA reads TGTGCCACCAGCAGGGGGCCAGCTAACTATGGCTACACCTTC.

J is TRBJ1-1 and V is TRBV5-1; a weak D match, TRBD1 (6 bases). Trimming removed 0 bases from V and 5 bases from J, with 11 bases in between. The CDR3 has 14 amino acids. Germline V lookup: CDR1 SGHRS, CDR2 YFSETQ. The CDR3 sequence: CASSLETGWTEAFF. For the CDR3, the DNA is TGCGCCAGCAGCTTGGAAACAGGGTGGACTGAAGCTTTCTTT. The full variable domain, rest sourced from reference TRBV5-1 and TRBJ1-1, is KAGVTQTPRYLIKTRGQQVTLSCSPISGHRSVSWYQQTPGQGLQFLFEYFSETQRNKGNFPGRFSGRQFSNSRSEMNVSTLELGDSALYLCASSLETGWTEAFFGQGTRLTVV.

CDR3 residues: CASSWGTGNYGYTF. The CDR3 bases are TGTGCCAGCAGCTGGGGGACAGGGAACTATGGCTACACCTTC. V and J are TRBV28 and TRBJ1-2, with 9 bases fitting TRBD1. This CDR3 region has 14 residues. CDR1 MDHEN and CDR2 SYDVKM come from the germline V gene. The V and J ends lost 6 bases and 2 bases, in that order; junction bases with no gene match: 4.

This sequence joins TRBV29-1 and TRBJ2-7; 7 bases match TRBD2. The CDR3 length is 11 residues. From germline, CDR1 is SQVTM and CDR2 ANQGSEA. V was clipped by 5 bases and J by 7 bases; unmatched bases: 5. The CDR3 protein is CSVSQRGEQYF. The DNA for the CDR3 is TGCAGCGTTTCGCAGCGGGGTGAGCAGTACTTC.

The rearrangement uses TRBV12-3 or TRBV12-4 and TRBJ2-5, with 8 bases lining up with TRBD1. CDR3 length: 13 residues. J was trimmed by 5 bases and V by 5 bases; bases with no gene match: 4. The CDR3 reads CASSPRTGETQYF. In DNA, the CDR3 is TGTGCCAGCAGTCCACGGACAGGGGAGACCCAGTACTTC.

CDR3 loop: CASSEGTGAREQYF. The CDR3 DNA follows: TGTGCCAGCAGTGAAGGGACAGGGGCTCGCGAGCAGTACTTC. The rearrangement links TRBV6-1 to TRBJ2-7, with 9 bases fitting TRBD1. CDR1 and CDR2 (germline): MNHNS, SASEGT. After removal of 1 base from V and 6 bases from J, the junction contained 4 bases not matched to a gene. The CDR3 loop spans 14 amino acids.

The genes are TRBV3-1 (or the pseudogene TRBV3-2) and TRBJ1-5; 8 bases are shared with TRBD1. Germline values: CDR1 LGHDT, CDR2 YNNKEL (reference sequence). The CDR3 loop spans 14 amino acids. Germline trimming cut 6 bases from V and 3 bases from J; bases unmatched to any gene: 4. The CDR3 loop is CASRGTGHNQPQHF. In nucleotides, the CDR3 is TGTGCCAGCAGAGGGACAGGTCACAATCAGCCCCAGCATTTT.

The V and J genes are TRBV7-8 and TRBJ1-6; TRBD1 matches at 7 bases. The CDR3 totals 17 residues. The germline gives CDR1 SGHVS, CDR2 FQNEAQ. Germline trimming cut 6 bases from V and 9 bases from J; bases unmatched to any gene: 17. The CDR3 loop reads CASRPSLRGQQSSPLHF. CDR3 sequence (DNA): TGTGCCAGCAGACCCAGCCTTAGGGGGCAACAAAGTTCACCCCTCCACTTT.

The CDR3 region is CASRLAGGENEQFF. In nucleotides, the CDR3 is TGTGCCAGCCGGCTAGCGGGGGGGGAAAATGAGCAGTTCTTC. The chain is built from TRBV6-5 and TRBJ2-1; 12 nucleotides align to TRBD2. The CDR3 is made up of 14 amino acids. Germline CDR1 is MNHEY and CDR2 is SVGAGI. V lost 8 bases, J lost 7 bases, and 6 bases stayed unmatched.

The rearrangement links TRBV2 to TRBJ1-2; TRBD1 matches 7 bases. V was clipped by 5 bases and J by 8 bases; unmatched bases: 2. Germline values: CDR1 SNHLY, CDR2 FYNNEI. CDR3 length equals 11 residues. CDR3 protein: CASSYRGGYTF. The CDR3 coding sequence is TGTGCCAGCAGTTACAGGGGCGGCTACACCTTC.

This sequence joins TRBV18 and TRBJ1-1, with a possible D match to TRBD1 (6 bases). V lost 4 bases, J lost 1 base, and 7 bases lay in between. The CDR3 runs to 13 residues. Germline V gene sequence: CDR1 KGHSH, CDR2 LQKENI. The CDR3 here is CASSQGENTEAFF. The CDR3 DNA reads as TGTGCCAGCTCACAGGGGGAGAACACTGAAGCTTTCTTT.

The rearrangement links TRBV10-3 to TRBJ2-6, with 7 bases lining up with TRBD1. The germline CDR1 and CDR2 sequences are ENHRY and SYGVKD. There are 16 residues in the CDR3. Trimming at V came to 6 bases and at J to 2 bases, leaving 7 bases not matched to a gene. As DNA, the CDR3 is TGTGCCATCAGCACAGGGGCTTCGGCTGGGGCCAACGTCCTGACTTTC. It translates to CAISTGASAGANVLTF.

The chain is built from TRBV9 and TRBJ2-5; 12 bases are a match to TRBD2. Germline assignment: CDR1 SGDLS and CDR2 YYNGEE. Trimming took 4 bases from V and 4 from J; bases not matched to a gene: 2. The CDR3 loop spans 14 amino acids. CDR3 in amino acids: CASSPSGGAETQYF. CDR3 in DNA: TGTGCCAGCAGCCCTAGCGGGGGGGCAGAGACCCAGTACTTC.

The genes are TRBV11-2 and TRBJ1-1; D is possibly TRBD1 (5 bases). This CDR3 has 13 amino acids. CDR1 SGHAT and CDR2 FQNNGV come from the germline V gene. With 5 bases removed from V and 2 bases from J, the gap between germline ends came to 9 bases. Here the CDR3 DNA reads TGTGCCAGCAGCACGGGACTAAACACTGAAGCTTTCTTT. Translation gives CASSTGLNTEAFF.